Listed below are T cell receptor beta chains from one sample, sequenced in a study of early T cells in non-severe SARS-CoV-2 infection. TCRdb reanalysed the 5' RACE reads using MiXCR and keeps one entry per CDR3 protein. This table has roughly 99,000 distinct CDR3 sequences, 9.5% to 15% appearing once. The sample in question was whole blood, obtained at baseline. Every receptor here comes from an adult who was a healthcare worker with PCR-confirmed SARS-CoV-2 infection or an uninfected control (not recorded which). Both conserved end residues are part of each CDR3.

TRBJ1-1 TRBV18 CASSPRENTEAFF
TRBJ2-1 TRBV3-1 CASSPFSGNEQFF
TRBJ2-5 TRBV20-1 CSAPLGAGREGTQYF
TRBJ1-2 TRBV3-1 CASSQGRTGSYTF
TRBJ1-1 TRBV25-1 CASGPQQNTEAFF
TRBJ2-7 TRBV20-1 CSAHPGQATYEQYF
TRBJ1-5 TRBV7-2 CASSRTGGGVGPQHF
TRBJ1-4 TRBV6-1 CASSAQAIGNLFF
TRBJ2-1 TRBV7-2 CASSLVGQGVKFF
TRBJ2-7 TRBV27 CASSSPGGPHPYEQYF
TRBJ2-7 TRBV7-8 CASSHLDSSYEQYF
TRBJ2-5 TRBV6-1 CASSKGTSGETQYF
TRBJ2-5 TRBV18 CASSPLAGEGRETQYF
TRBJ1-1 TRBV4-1 CASTLRGQGNTEAFF
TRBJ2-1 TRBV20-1 CSASLGPYNEQFF
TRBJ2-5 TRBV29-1 CSVDIAALETQYF
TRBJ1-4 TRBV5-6 CASSPPRKNEKLFF
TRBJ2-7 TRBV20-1 CSARPGTSSYEQYF
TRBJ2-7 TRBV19 CASSRGDSREQYF
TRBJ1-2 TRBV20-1 CSARADGNYGYTF
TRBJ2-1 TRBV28 CASSRPFEEQFF
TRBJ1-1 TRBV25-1 CASSERGAYTEAFF
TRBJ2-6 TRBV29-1 CSVLRQDVLTF
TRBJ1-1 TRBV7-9 CASSLQNTEAFF
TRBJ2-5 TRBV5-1 CASSLGGQGQETQYF
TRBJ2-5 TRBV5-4 CASRVGEVLYF
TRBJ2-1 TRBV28 CASSLPGTSAYNEQFF